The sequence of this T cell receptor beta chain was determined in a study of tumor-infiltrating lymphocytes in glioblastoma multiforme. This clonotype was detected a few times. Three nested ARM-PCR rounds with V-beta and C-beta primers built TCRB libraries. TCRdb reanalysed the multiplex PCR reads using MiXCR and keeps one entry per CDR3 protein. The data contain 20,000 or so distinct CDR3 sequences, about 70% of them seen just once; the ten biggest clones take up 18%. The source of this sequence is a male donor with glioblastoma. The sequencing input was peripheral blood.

CDR3 in DNA: TGTGCCAGCAGCTCCCGCAATTCGTATGACGAGCAGTACTTC. Its protein product is CASSSRNSYDEQYF. The gene calls are TRBV11-3 and TRBJ2-7; no firm D call. V gave up 4 bases and J gave up 5 bases, with 15 bases separating them. Germline CDR1 and CDR2: SGHNT and YENEEA. This CDR3 comprises 14 residues.